This TCR beta chain was recovered during a study of T cells after yellow fever vaccination. TCRdb re-called the 5' RACE reads through MiXCR, storing one row per CDR3 protein. The sample includes a few hundred thousand distinct CDR3 sequences, approximately 16% of them seen just once. Study findings and constraints: Among all clonotypes, a small share was observed in both CD4 and CD8 compartments. Most clones from primary vaccination resurfaced after the booster (96% CD4, approximately 88% CD8).

Germline assignment: CDR1 SGHRS and CDR2 YFSETQ. V was clipped by 4 bases and J by 5 bases; unmatched bases: 7. The CDR3 is made up of 15 amino acids. For this clonotype: As yet, its antigen is unknown.

This receptor was obtained from a man between 18 and 29 years old who received the YFV17D yellow fever vaccine. The sequencing used PBMCs, collected 5 days after the first yellow fever vaccination. The chain couples TRBV5-1 to TRBJ1-4; TRBD1 matches 8 bases. As DNA, the CDR3 is TGCGCCAGCAGCGATGGACAGGGAGTAAATGAAAAACTGTTTTTT. Protein product: CASSDGQGVNEKLFF.